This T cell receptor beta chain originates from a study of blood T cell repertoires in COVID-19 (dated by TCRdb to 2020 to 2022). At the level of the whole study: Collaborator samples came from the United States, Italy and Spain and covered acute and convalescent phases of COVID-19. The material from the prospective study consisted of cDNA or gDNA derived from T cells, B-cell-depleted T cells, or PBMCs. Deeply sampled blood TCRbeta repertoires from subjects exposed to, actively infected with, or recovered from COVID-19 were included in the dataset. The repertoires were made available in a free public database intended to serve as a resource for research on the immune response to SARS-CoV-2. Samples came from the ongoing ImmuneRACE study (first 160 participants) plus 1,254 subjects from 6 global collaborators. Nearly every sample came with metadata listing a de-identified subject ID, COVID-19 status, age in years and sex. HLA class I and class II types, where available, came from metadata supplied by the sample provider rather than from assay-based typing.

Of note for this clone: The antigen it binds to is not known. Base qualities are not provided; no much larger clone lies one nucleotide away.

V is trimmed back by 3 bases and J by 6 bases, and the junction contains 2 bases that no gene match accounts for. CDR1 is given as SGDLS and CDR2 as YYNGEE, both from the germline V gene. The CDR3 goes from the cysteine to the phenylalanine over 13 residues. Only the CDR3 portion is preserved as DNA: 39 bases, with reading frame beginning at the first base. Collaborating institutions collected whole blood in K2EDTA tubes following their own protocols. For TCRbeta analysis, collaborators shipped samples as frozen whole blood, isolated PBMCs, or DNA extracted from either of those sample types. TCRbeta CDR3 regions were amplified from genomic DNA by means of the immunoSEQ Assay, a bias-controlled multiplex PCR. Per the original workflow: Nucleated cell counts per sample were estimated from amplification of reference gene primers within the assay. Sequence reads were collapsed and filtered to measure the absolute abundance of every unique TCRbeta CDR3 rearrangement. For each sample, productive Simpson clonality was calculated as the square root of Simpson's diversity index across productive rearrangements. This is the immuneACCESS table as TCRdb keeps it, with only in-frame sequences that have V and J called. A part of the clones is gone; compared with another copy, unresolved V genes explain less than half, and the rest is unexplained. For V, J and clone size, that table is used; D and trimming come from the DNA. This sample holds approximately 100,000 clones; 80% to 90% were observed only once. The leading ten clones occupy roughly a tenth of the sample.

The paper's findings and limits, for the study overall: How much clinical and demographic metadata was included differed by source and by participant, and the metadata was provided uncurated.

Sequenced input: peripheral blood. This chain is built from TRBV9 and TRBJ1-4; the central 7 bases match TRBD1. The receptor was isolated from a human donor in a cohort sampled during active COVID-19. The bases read TGTGCCAGCAGCGACGGGACAGATGAAAAACTGTTTTTT. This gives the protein CASSDGTDEKLFF.